The 30 T cell receptor beta chains given below trace back to one sample, sequenced in a study of CD8 T cells in Susac syndrome. Reverse transcription used about 0.5 to 1 ug RNA and random hexamers. MiXCR, run by TCRdb on the immunoSEQ multiplex PCR reads, gives a single entry per CDR3 protein. Here the sample spans about 130,000 distinct CDR3 sequences, 91% being singletons. Input material: CD8+ T cells from PBMCs. Every receptor here comes from a human donor with multiple sclerosis.

This chain connects TRBV6-6 to TRBJ2-5; no firm D call. Trimming stripped 0 bases from V and 1 base from J, with 9 bases between. Germline V gives CDR1 MNHNY, CDR2 SVGAGI (reference sequence). CDR3 length: 15 residues. CDR3: CASSYSIGPQETQYF. The CDR3 DNA sequence: TGTGCCAGCAGTTACTCGATCGGTCCCCAAGAGACCCAGTACTTC.

This chain uses TRBV5-6 with TRBJ2-2, with D possibly being TRBD1 (5 bases). Per the germline V gene, CDR1 is SGHDT and CDR2 is YYEEEE. This CDR3 has 15 amino acids. V shed 1 base and J shed 6 bases, with 13 bases lying between them. CDR3 bases: TGTGCCAGCAGCTTGTGGACACCTGGCGCCGGGGAGCTGTTTTTT. Its translation: CASSLWTPGAGELFF.

This chain connects TRBV4-1 to TRBJ2-1; D may be TRBD2 (6 bases). The V and J ends lost 1 base and 3 bases respectively, with 13 bases between them. This CDR3 has 16 amino acids. The V gene's germline CDR1 is MGHRA and CDR2 YSYEKL. The DNA of the CDR3 is TGCGCCAGCAGCCAAGTCCTAGCGACCGTCTACAATGAGCAGTTCTTC. Amino acid sequence: CASSQVLATVYNEQFF.

The rearrangement links TRBV20-1 to TRBJ2-7; 7 nucleotides agree with TRBD2. The CDR3 length is 13 residues. Germline lookup yields CDR1 DFQATT and CDR2 SNEGSKA (reference sequence). The J segment lost 5 bases and the V segment lost 4 bases, leaving 8 bases of the junction unmatched. The CDR3 DNA sequence: TGCAGTGCTATTGAGACTAGCCCCCACGAGCAGTACTTC. Its translation: CSAIETSPHEQYF.

The V call is TRBV18, the J call TRBJ2-3, with TRBD2 identical over 13 bases. The CDR3 runs 16 residues. J was trimmed by 5 bases and V by 6 bases; bases with no gene match: 8. Germline lookup yields CDR1 KGHSH and CDR2 LQKENI. CDR3 sequence: CASSPGTSGNRDTQYF. DNA for the CDR3: TGTGCCAGCTCTCCTGGGACTAGCGGGAACAGAGATACGCAGTATTTT.

This sequence joins TRBV2 and TRBJ2-7, with TRBD1 identical over 7 bases. The CDR3 length is 15 residues. The V gene's germline CDR1 is SNHLY and CDR2 FYNNEI. The junction had 9 bases not matched to a gene; V was cut back by 4 bases and J by 3 bases. DNA for the CDR3: TGTGCCAGCAGTGCCACGGGACAGATGAACTACGAGCAGTACTTC. This gives the protein CASSATGQMNYEQYF.

The chain combines TRBV6-5 with TRBJ2-1, with D perhaps given as TRBD1 or TRBD2 (5 bases each). The V end lost 11 bases, the J end lost 10 bases, and 15 bases lay between the germline ends. The length of the CDR3 is 11 residues. Looked up from germline, CDR1 is MNHEY and CDR2 is SVGAGI. The CDR3 spells CASGALGEQFF. The CDR3 DNA follows: TGTGCCTCCGGGGCTCTTGGGGAGCAGTTCTTC.

This clonotype was seen more than once but under ten times. The genes are TRBV19 and TRBJ2-7; 8 bases are shared with TRBD2. Losses at the gene ends were 2 bases for V and 5 bases for J; bases not matched to a gene: 8. Germline V gives CDR1 LNHDA, CDR2 SQIVND (reference sequence). The CDR3 is 15 residues long. The CDR3: CASSITAGEVNEQYF. The CDR3 DNA reads TGTGCCAGTAGTATAACAGCGGGAGAAGTTAACGAGCAGTACTTC.

The genes are TRBV13 and TRBJ1-2; 7 bases map to TRBD1. CDR3 size: 17 residues. Unmatched junction bases numbered 18, after V lost 4 bases and J lost 7 bases. Germline CDR1 reads PRHDT; CDR2 reads FYEKMQ (reference sequence). DNA of the CDR3: TGTGCCAGCAGCTCTCCTGGTCTAGGGACAGCCGGAGGTGGCTACACCTTC. This encodes CASSSPGLGTAGGGYTF.

The genes are TRBV7-2 and TRBJ2-1; 11 bases fit TRBD1. The trim removed 5 bases at V and 6 bases at J, leaving 6 bases unmatched. Per germline, CDR1 SGHTA and CDR2 FQGNSA. CDR3 length: 15 amino acids. The CDR3, as DNA: TGTGCCAGCAGCCACTCGGACAGGGGGCCCAATGAGCAGTTCTTC. Translated, it gives CASSHSDRGPNEQFF.

This chain links TRBV30 with TRBJ2-5; maybe TRBD2 (6 bases). V dropped 0 bases and J dropped 3 bases, with 11 bases sitting between them. CDR3 length equals 14 residues. The germline CDR1 and CDR2 sequences are GTSNPN and SVGIG (reference sequence). Written as DNA, the CDR3 is TGTGCCTGGAGTGTTGGGGCGGGAAAAGAGACCCAGTACTTC. Its protein is CAWSVGAGKETQYF.

This chain joins TRBV4-1 and TRBJ1-3; D call uncertain. Germline-derived CDR1 and CDR2 are MGHRA and YSYEKL. V dropped 2 bases and J dropped 2 bases, with 10 bases sitting between them. This CDR3 has 15 residues. CDR3 sequence: CASSQNSWTGNTIYF. The DNA of the CDR3 is TGCGCCAGCAGCCAAAACTCCTGGACTGGAAACACCATATATTTT.

The genes are TRBV11-2 and TRBJ1-1; TRBD1 agrees at 8 bases. The CDR3 runs 16 residues. Germline V gene sequence: CDR1 SGHAT, CDR2 FQNNGV. The V segment lost 3 bases and the J segment 0 bases; nucleotides outside the gene matches: 6. As DNA, the CDR3 is TGTGCCAGCAGCTTGGACGGACAGGGATTGAACACTGAAGCTTTCTTT. Residues: CASSLDGQGLNTEAFF.

The rearrangement uses TRBV5-4 and TRBJ2-1, with a weak D call TRBD2 (6 bases). The V end lost 4 bases, the J end lost 5 bases, and 16 bases lay between the germline ends. Per germline, CDR1 SGHNT and CDR2 YYREEE (reference sequence). The CDR3 spans 15 residues. The CDR3: CASSPIAGLHNEQFF. CDR3 sequence (DNA): TGTGCCAGCAGCCCCATTGCGGGACTTCACAATGAGCAGTTCTTC. Supplemented by reference TRBV5-4 and TRBJ2-1, the full variable domain reads ETGVTQSPTHLIKTRGQQVTLRCSSQSGHNTVSWYQQALGQGPQFIFQYYREEENGRGNFPPRFSGLQFPNYSSELNVNALELDDSALYLCASSPIAGLHNEQFFGPGTRLTVL.

This sequence joins TRBV6-1 and TRBJ1-4; perhaps TRBD1 as D (5 bases). Germline values: CDR1 MNHNS, CDR2 SASEGT. The CDR3 contains 17 residues. V was pared by 7 bases and J by 0 bases, with 18 bases between. The CDR3: CASNFPGEGPTNEKLFF. CDR3 DNA: TGTGCCAGCAACTTCCCCGGGGAGGGACCAACTAATGAAAAACTGTTTTTT.

V usage is TRBV20-1 and J usage is TRBJ2-3; 16 bases fit TRBD2. CDR1 and CDR2 (germline): DFQATT, SNEGSKA (reference sequence). V lost 6 bases, J lost 0 bases, and 9 bases stayed unmatched. The CDR3 has 18 amino acids. The CDR3 DNA reads TGCAGTGCGGACCCCGGGACTAGCGGGAGGGCCAGCACAGATACGCAGTATTTT. Amino acid sequence: CSADPGTSGRASTDTQYF.

The chain joins TRBV27 to TRBJ1-2; no firm D call. Germline V gene data show CDR1 as MNHEY and CDR2 as SMNVEV (reference sequence). The CDR3 consists of 14 residues. V lost 0 bases and J 7 bases, leaving 12 bases between the germline ends. The CDR3 sequence is CASSLSPGGSGYTF. CDR3 coding DNA: TGTGCCAGCAGTTTATCTCCAGGTGGTAGTGGCTACACCTTC.

This chain links TRBV28 with TRBJ1-5; D is uncertain. Germline V gives CDR1 MDHEN, CDR2 SYDVKM. CDR3 size: 15 residues. Trimming took 1 base from V and 8 from J, leaving 15 bases between them. Written as DNA, the CDR3 is TGTGCCAGCAGTTTATATTCCTCGGTACTTGAGCCCCAGCATTTT. Amino acid sequence: CASSLYSSVLEPQHF.

This chain connects TRBV7-6 to TRBJ1-5; D is undetermined. V dropped 5 bases and J dropped 2 bases, with 19 bases sitting between them. CDR3 length equals 17 residues. Germline V gives CDR1 SGHVS, CDR2 FNYEAQ. CDR3 in DNA: TGTGCCAGCAGCCCTATACCAAGCTCTTATGGCAATCAGCCCCAGCATTTT. It specifies CASSPIPSSYGNQPQHF.

In nucleotides, the CDR3 is TGCAGTGCTAGAGGGATAGCGGACCCGAGCGAACACTCCTACGAGCAGTACTTC. This encodes CSARGIADPSEHSYEQYF. The chain carries TRBV20-1 and TRBJ2-7, with D maybe TRBD2 (6 bases). Germline values: CDR1 DFQATT, CDR2 SNEGSKA (reference sequence). The CDR3 is 18 amino acids. V lost 1 base to trimming and J lost 0 bases, with 22 bases between them.

The V gene is TRBV30, the J gene TRBJ2-7; D not certain. V was cut by 2 bases and J by 3 bases, with 5 bases left in between. CDR1 and CDR2 (germline): GTSNPN, SVGIG (reference sequence). This CDR3 is built from 11 residues. CDR3 loop: CAWSLDYEQYF. The CDR3 DNA reads TGTGCCTGGAGTTTGGACTACGAGCAGTACTTC.

This chain connects TRBV12-3 or TRBV12-4 to TRBJ1-1; possibly TRBD1 for D (5 bases). Trimming pared 5 bases from V and 2 bases from J, leaving 12 bases between. This CDR3 spans 14 amino acids. The DNA of the CDR3 is TGTGCCAGCAGTCCCGGGACGTTTAACACTGAAGCTTTCTTT. Residues: CASSPGTFNTEAFF.

The V call is TRBV20-1, the J call TRBJ2-3; no definite D call. Germline V gene lookup returns CDR1 DFQATT and CDR2 SNEGSKA (reference sequence). Deletions cut 0 bases from V and 2 bases from J, with 9 bases between. CDR3 size: 14 residues. The CDR3 spells CSARDLDTTDTQYF. Here the CDR3 DNA reads TGCAGTGCTAGAGATCTCGACACCACAGATACGCAGTATTTT.

V is TRBV4-3 and J is TRBJ2-7, with D unclear. The CDR3 has 13 amino acids. The V end was cut by 0 bases, the J end by 2 bases, with 5 bases between. Per the germline V gene, CDR1 is LGHNA and CDR2 is YSLEER. DNA of the CDR3: TGCGCCAGCAGCCAAGAGAGTCCCTACGAGCAGTACTTC. Translated, it gives CASSQESPYEQYF.

The rearrangement joins TRBV18 to TRBJ2-4; TRBD2 matches at 8 bases. Trimming at V came to 2 bases and at J to 0 bases, leaving 3 bases not matched to a gene. Germline V gene data show CDR1 as KGHSH and CDR2 as LQKENI. The CDR3 loop spans 16 amino acids. The CDR3 bases are TGTGCCAGCTCACCATTAGCGGGACTAGCCAAAAACATTCAGTACTTC. It translates to CASSPLAGLAKNIQYF.

The rearrangement joins TRBV19 to TRBJ2-5, with D perhaps matching TRBD1 (5 bases). CDR1 and CDR2 (germline): LNHDA, SQIVND (reference sequence). There are 13 residues in the CDR3. Trimming left V 4 bases short and J 2 bases short, with 8 bases between. CDR3 protein: CASSNQGQETQYF. CDR3 coding DNA: TGTGCCAGTAGTAACCAGGGTCAAGAGACCCAGTACTTC.

The genes are TRBV27 and TRBJ1-5; TRBD1 agrees at 8 bases. The germline V gene encodes CDR1 MNHEY and CDR2 SMNVEV (reference sequence). Losses at the gene ends were 5 bases for V and 4 bases for J; bases not matched to a gene: 4. The length of the CDR3 is 14 residues. CDR3 sequence: CASSATGGNQPQHF. DNA of the CDR3: TGTGCCAGCAGTGCCACAGGGGGAAATCAGCCCCAGCATTTT.

V gene TRBV6-5 combines with J gene TRBJ2-1, with TRBD1 as a possible D gene (6 bases). Trimming shortened V by 0 bases and J by 9 bases, and 15 bases separated the two germline ends. Germline CDR1 reads MNHEY; CDR2 reads SVGAGI. The CDR3 is 15 residues long. The CDR3 nucleotides read TGTGCCAGCAGTTACTCGAAAGGCTACAGGGTTGAGCAGTTCTTC. It is translated as CASSYSKGYRVEQFF.

This chain connects TRBV4-2 to TRBJ2-7; D gene ambiguous. The V gene lost 0 bases and the J gene lost 3 bases, with 15 bases spanning the gap. Germline CDR1 is LGHNA and CDR2 is YNFKEQ. The length of the CDR3 is 16 residues. In DNA form, the CDR3 reads TGTGCCAGCAGCCAAGAGGCTGAGGCCAATGGCTACGAGCAGTACTTC. The encoded protein is CASSQEAEANGYEQYF.

This sequence joins TRBV7-2 and TRBJ1-1; no definite D call. Deletions cut 4 bases from V and 1 base from J, with 13 bases between. The CDR3 spans 15 residues. The germline CDR1 and CDR2 sequences are SGHTA and FQGNSA. The CDR3 nucleotides are TGTGCCAGCAGCTCTCGAGCAGGCGGGAACACTGAAGCTTTCTTT. Its protein is CASSSRAGGNTEAFF.